Below, 32 T cell receptor beta chains from the same sample are listed, as sequenced in a study of PD-L1 blockade in urothelial cancer. Assay used: immunoSEQ multiplex PCR; TCRdb lists only in-frame clones, some missing. Among around 130,000 clones listed, less than 85% were seen once. Time point specified: pretreatment peripheral blood. The sample here was PBMCs, taken around atezolizumab (anti-PD-L1) treatment. These receptors originate from a man aged 50-59 years with urothelial cancer.

There are a few counts of this clone. Other DNA sequences of this sample code for an identical CDR3. J is TRBJ1-1 and V is TRBV5-1; perhaps TRBD1 as D (6 bases). The CDR3 sequence is 14 residues long. Per germline, CDR1 SGHRS and CDR2 YFSETQ. V lost 2 bases and J 2 bases, leaving 10 bases between the germline ends. The CDR3 loop reads CASSLQGSNTEAFF. The CDR3 DNA sequence: TGCGCCAGCAGCTTACAGGGCAGTAACACTGAAGCTTTCTTT.

The chain carries TRBV5-5 and TRBJ2-7; 7 bases align to TRBD1. The V and J ends lost 0 bases and 5 bases, in that order; junction bases with no gene match: 17. CDR3 length equals 18 residues. CDR1 is SGHKS and CDR2 is YYEKEE in the germline V gene (reference sequence). CDR3 sequence reads: CASSLAHRAAGGKDEQYF. In DNA, the CDR3 is TGTGCCAGCAGCTTGGCTCATCGCGCGGCAGGGGGTAAAGACGAGCAGTACTTC.

The rearrangement joins TRBV5-1 to TRBJ1-6; D may be TRBD1 (5 bases). Between the trimmed V and J ends, which lost 0 bases and 7 bases, there was a span of 20 bases. The length of the CDR3 is 18 residues. Germline assignment: CDR1 SGHRS and CDR2 YFSETQ. CDR3 bases: TGCGCCAGCAGCTTGGGTTCCGGTTTGCGGGGGTCGAATTCACCCCTCCACTTT. Translated, it gives CASSLGSGLRGSNSPLHF. Complete variable domain (other parts from reference TRBV5-1 and TRBJ1-6): KAGVTQTPRYLIKTRGQQVTLSCSPISGHRSVSWYQQTPGQGLQFLFEYFSETQRNKGNFPGRFSGRQFSNSRSEMNVSTLELGDSALYLCASSLGSGLRGSNSPLHFGNGTRLTVT.

The chain is built from TRBV10-1 and TRBJ1-5; D unresolved. V gave up 10 bases and J gave up 6 bases, with 16 bases separating them. Germline V CDR1 and CDR2: WNHNN, SYGVQD (reference sequence). The CDR3 length is 13 residues. CDR3 residues: CATTPPFRQPQHF. DNA of the CDR3: TGCGCCACCACTCCCCCCTTCCGTCAGCCCCAGCATTTT.

The rearrangement uses TRBV6-1 and TRBJ2-1; TRBD2 matches at 9 bases. The V gene end was trimmed by 6 bases and the J gene end by 8 bases; junction bases not matched to a gene: 11. Germline CDR1 and CDR2: MNHNS and SASEGT. The CDR3 loop spans 15 amino acids. CDR3 nucleotides: TGTGCCAGCAGGGTTAGCGGGAGCCAGAGCGATGAGCAGTTCTTC. This codes for CASRVSGSQSDEQFF.

This clone appeared once. CDR3 nucleotide sequence: TGTGCCAGTAGTATAAGGGAGGGACGTGAGACCCAGTACTTC. This encodes CASSIREGRETQYF. This chain uses TRBV19 with TRBJ2-5; 7 nucleotides line up with TRBD2. Germline CDR1 and CDR2: LNHDA and SQIVND (reference sequence). CDR3 length equals 14 residues. V dropped 2 bases and J dropped 5; count of bases not matched to a gene: 5. The whole variable domain, filled in from reference TRBV19 and TRBJ2-5, reads DGGITQSPKYLFRKEGQNVTLSCEQNLNHDAMYWYRQDPGQGLRLIYYSQIVNDFQKGDIAEGYSVSREKKESFPLTVTSAQKNPTAFYLCASSIREGRETQYFGPGTRLLVL.

This chain links TRBV14 with TRBJ2-1; TRBD2 aligns across 7 bases. Per germline, CDR1 SGHDN and CDR2 FVKESK. The CDR3 has 16 residues. The ends lost 1 base at V and 3 bases at J; junction bases unmatched: 6. The DNA for the CDR3 is TGTGCCAGCAGCCAAGGGGAGGGCCTCTACTACAATGAGCAGTTCTTC. Its protein is CASSQGEGLYYNEQFF. Combining the CDR3 with reference TRBV14 and TRBJ2-1 gives the whole variable domain EAGVTQFPSHSVIEKGQTVTLRCDPISGHDNLYWYRRVMGKEIKFLLHFVKESKQDESGMPNNRFLAERTGGTYSTLKVQPAELEDSGVYFCASSQGEGLYYNEQFFGPGTRLTVL.

The CDR3 loop reads CASSDGGAKNIQYF. As DNA, the CDR3 is TGTGCCAGCAGTGATGGGGGGGCCAAAAACATTCAGTACTTC. The gene calls are TRBV6-1 and TRBJ2-4, with D possibly being TRBD2 (6 bases). The CDR3 is made up of 14 amino acids. The V and J ends lost 3 bases and 1 base respectively, with 7 bases between them. CDR1 and CDR2 from the germline V gene are MNHNS and SASEGT.

This chain connects TRBV4-2 to TRBJ2-1; 8 bases fit TRBD2. Trimming took 1 base from V and 6 from J; bases not matched to a gene: 8. The CDR3 has 16 amino acids. Per the germline V gene, CDR1 is LGHNA and CDR2 is YNFKEQ. The CDR3 protein is CASSQVGAGGFNEQFF. For the CDR3, the DNA is TGTGCCAGCAGCCAAGTCGGCGCGGGAGGATTCAATGAGCAGTTCTTC.

The J gene is TRBJ2-7, the V gene TRBV28; D is unclear. Trimming took off 5 bases at V and 2 bases at J, with 19 bases between the two ends. The CDR3 runs 16 residues. Germline V gene lookup returns CDR1 MDHEN and CDR2 SYDVKM. In DNA form, the CDR3 reads TGTGCCAGCAGTGCCCCTGGGCGTGGTAGACCCTACGAGCAGTACTTC. Encoded protein: CASSAPGRGRPYEQYF.

The J gene is TRBJ2-7, the V gene TRBV5-1; D remains unclear. The V gene lost 1 base and the J gene lost 7 bases, with 15 bases spanning the gap. Germline CDR1 SGHRS, CDR2 YFSETQ. This CDR3 comprises 14 residues. The CDR3 protein is CASSLPEAATEQYF. Here the CDR3 DNA reads TGCGCCAGCAGCTTGCCTGAGGCGGCCACAGAGCAGTACTTC. The entire variable domain, with the rest obtained from reference TRBV5-1 and TRBJ2-7, is as follows: KAGVTQTPRYLIKTRGQQVTLSCSPISGHRSVSWYQQTPGQGLQFLFEYFSETQRNKGNFPGRFSGRQFSNSRSEMNVSTLELGDSALYLCASSLPEAATEQYFGPGTRLTVT.

J is TRBJ1-6 and V is TRBV5-4; TRBD1 matches 10 bases. Germline lookup yields CDR1 SGHNT and CDR2 YYREEE (reference sequence). The CDR3 extends over 16 amino acids. The V segment lost 4 bases and the J segment 6 bases; nucleotides outside the gene matches: 7. CDR3 amino acids: CASSATDRGPNSPLHF. CDR3 coding DNA: TGTGCCAGCAGCGCCACAGACAGGGGGCCTAATTCACCCCTCCACTTT.

A single count supports this clone. The chain uses TRBV10-3 and TRBJ1-1, with D unresolved. CDR1 and CDR2 from the germline V gene are ENHRY and SYGVKD. This CDR3 region has 15 residues. The V and J ends lost 0 bases and 6 bases respectively, with 14 bases between them. CDR3 sequence (DNA): TGTGCCATCAGTGAGTCCCGGACGGAGGCTTCTGAAGCTTTCTTT. It yields the protein CAISESRTEASEAFF.

This clone was picked up one time. The chain links TRBV2 to TRBJ2-5; D is perhaps TRBD1 (6 bases). Trimming removed 7 bases from V and 1 base from J, with 13 bases in between. The CDR3 sequence is 14 residues long. Germline assignment: CDR1 SNHLY and CDR2 FYNNEI. CDR3 bases: TGTGCCAGCAATAGGGAACAGGGCCAAGAGACCCAGTACTTC. Its protein is CASNREQGQETQYF.

This clone was detected only once. The chain joins TRBV7-3 to TRBJ2-1; 14 bases align to TRBD2. This CDR3 spans 17 amino acids. Germline lookup yields CDR1 SGHTA and CDR2 FQGTGA. The junction had 8 bases not matched to a gene; V was cut back by 5 bases and J by 5 bases. The CDR3 here is CASSPRLAGGPNNEQFF. CDR3 in DNA: TGTGCCAGCAGCCCCCGACTAGCGGGGGGGCCCAACAATGAGCAGTTCTTC.

The chain joins TRBV5-5 to TRBJ2-1, with TRBD1 as a possible D gene (5 bases). The V end lost 0 bases, the J end lost 0 bases, and 7 bases lay between the germline ends. This CDR3 contains 15 residues. Germline CDR1 and CDR2: SGHKS and YYEKEE (reference sequence). The CDR3 loop is CASSLGQLSYNEQFF. CDR3 sequence (DNA): TGTGCCAGCAGCTTGGGACAGCTCTCCTACAATGAGCAGTTCTTC. Combining the CDR3 with reference TRBV5-5 and TRBJ2-1 gives the whole variable domain DAGVTQSPTHLIKTRGQQVTLRCSPISGHKSVSWYQQVLGQGPQFIFQYYEKEERGRGNFPDRFSARQFPNYSSELNVNALLLGDSALYLCASSLGQLSYNEQFFGPGTRLTVL.

The rearrangement uses TRBV28 and TRBJ2-4; D is unresolved. The CDR3 runs to 14 residues. The V end lost 6 bases, the J end lost 0 bases, and 9 bases lay between the germline ends. In germline, CDR1 is MDHEN, CDR2 SYDVKM. In DNA form, the CDR3 reads TGTGCCAGCAGCTCAGTGTTAGCCAAAAACATTCAGTACTTC. Residues: CASSSVLAKNIQYF. Filled out from reference TRBV28 and TRBJ2-4, the complete variable domain reads DVKVTQSSRYLVKRTGEKVFLECVQDMDHENMFWYRQDPGLGLRLIYFSYDVKMKEKGDIPEGYSVSREKKERFSLILESASTNQTSMYLCASSSVLAKNIQYFGAGTRLSVL.

This chain uses TRBV18 with TRBJ1-1; a possible D gene is TRBD1 (6 bases). Germline loops: CDR1 KGHSH, CDR2 LQKENI. The V and J ends lost 3 bases and 4 bases respectively, with 18 bases between them. The CDR3 consists of 16 residues. Here the CDR3 DNA reads TGTGCCAGCTCACCCCTGAGCGGGGGGCAGGTCACTGAAGCTTTCTTT. This gives the protein CASSPLSGGQVTEAFF.

This rearrangement joins TRBV11-1 to TRBJ2-1; TRBD2 matches at 10 bases. CDR3 length: 17 amino acids. The trim removed 5 bases at V and 6 bases at J, leaving 13 bases unmatched. Germline-derived CDR1 and CDR2 are SGHAT and FQDESV (reference sequence). CDR3 nucleotide sequence: TGTGCCAGCAGCCCGAGAGGGTGGACTAGCGGTTCCAATGAGCAGTTCTTC. This sequence encodes CASSPRGWTSGSNEQFF.

The table lists this clone with a count of one. The chain couples TRBV15 to TRBJ1-2, with D possibly being TRBD1 (5 bases). Trimming removed 6 bases at V and 0 bases at J, with 11 bases between. The CDR3 extends over 14 amino acids. Germline V lookup: CDR1 LNHNV, CDR2 YYDKDF (reference sequence). CDR3 nucleotide sequence: TGTGCCACCAGGTCGACAGAAACTAACTATGGCTACACCTTC. It is translated as CATRSTETNYGYTF.

The rearrangement joins TRBV11-2 to TRBJ2-5, with 14 bases that match TRBD2. The CDR3 totals 17 residues. V lost 4 bases, J lost 4 bases, and 8 bases stayed unmatched. Germline V CDR1 and CDR2: SGHAT, FQNNGV. This CDR3 reads CASSSVAGTSGRETQYF. DNA for the CDR3: TGTGCCAGCAGCTCGGTAGCAGGGACTAGCGGGAGAGAGACCCAGTACTTC.

This clone was detected only a few times. The chain carries TRBV7-3 and TRBJ2-2, with a tentative D call TRBD1 (5 bases). Germline assignment: CDR1 SGHTA and CDR2 FQGTGA. The V gene lost 7 bases and the J gene lost 0 bases, with 6 bases spanning the gap. The CDR3 contains 13 residues. Here the CDR3 DNA reads TGTGCCAGCAAACAGGCGAACACCGGGGAGCTGTTTTTT. Translating it yields CASKQANTGELFF. Supplemented by reference TRBV7-3 and TRBJ2-2, the full variable domain reads GAGVSQTPSNKVTEKGKYVELRCDPISGHTALYWYRQSLGQGPEFLIYFQGTGAADDSGLPNDRFFAVRPEGSVSTLKIQRTERGDSAVYLCASKQANTGELFFGEGSRLTVL.

This chain uses TRBV30 with TRBJ2-7; tentatively, D is TRBD2 (5 bases). Trimming removed 4 bases at V and 5 bases at J, with 12 bases between. The CDR3 is 12 residues long. CDR1 is GTSNPN and CDR2 is SVGIG in the germline V gene (reference sequence). The CDR3 DNA is TGTGCCTGGATGATGGGAGTCCACGAGCAGTACTTC. Amino acid sequence: CAWMMGVHEQYF.

The CDR3 region is CASSAGQQNTDTQYF. CDR3 coding DNA: TGTGCCAGCAGTGCCGGACAGCAGAACACAGATACGCAGTATTTT. This chain joins TRBV6-1 and TRBJ2-3; maybe TRBD1 (6 bases). With 4 bases removed from V and 2 bases from J, the gap between germline ends came to 13 bases. The germline V gene has CDR1 MNHNS and CDR2 SASEGT. CDR3 length: 15 residues.

The V gene is TRBV28, the J gene TRBJ1-1, with D unclear. Per the germline V gene, CDR1 is MDHEN and CDR2 is SYDVKM. V was trimmed by 3 bases and J by 4 bases, leaving 12 bases between them. The CDR3 sequence is 14 residues long. In DNA form, the CDR3 reads TGTGCCAGCAGTTTGTCGGGGAGAGCCACTGAAGCTTTCTTT. This gives the protein CASSLSGRATEAFF.

The rearrangement links TRBV7-9 to TRBJ2-5; D gene unclear. The CDR3 loop spans 11 amino acids. V was shortened by 2 bases and J by 5 bases, with 3 bases between the two germline ends. Germline-derived CDR1 and CDR2 are SEHNR and FQNEAQ (reference sequence). The CDR3 bases are TGTGCCAGCAGCTTACAGGAGACCCAGTACTTC. It yields the protein CASSLQETQYF.

The chain links TRBV30 to TRBJ1-6; D call uncertain. V was clipped by 7 bases and J by 8 bases, with 9 bases between them. The length of the CDR3 is 11 residues. Germline assignment: CDR1 GTSNPN and CDR2 SVGIG (reference sequence). CDR3 amino acids: CALNLDSPLHF. The CDR3 nucleotides read TGTGCCTTAAACTTGGATTCACCCCTCCACTTT.

The gene calls are TRBV21-1 and TRBJ2-3; TRBD2 was called by the table and not checked on the DNA. TRBV21-1 is recorded as a pseudogene. The CDR3 has 14 amino acids. The CDR3, as DNA: TGTGCCAGCAGCGGGGGGGCAGGGTTAGATACGCAGTATTTT. Translated, it gives CASSGGAGLDTQYF.

J is TRBJ1-2 and V is TRBV5-5, with TRBD1 matching 7 bases. CDR3 size: 15 residues. Per germline, CDR1 SGHKS and CDR2 YYEKEE (reference sequence). Trimming removed 4 bases from V and 4 bases from J; junction bases left unmatched: 10. CDR3 nucleotide sequence: TGTGCCAGCAGCCGGGACAGACTACTTCTCTATGGCTACACCTTC. This codes for CASSRDRLLLYGYTF.

The chain couples TRBV18 to TRBJ2-1, with 9 bases aligning to TRBD2. Trimming removed 2 bases from V and 3 bases from J; junction bases left unmatched: 2. Per the germline V gene, CDR1 is KGHSH and CDR2 is LQKENI. This CDR3 is built from 15 residues. CDR3 residues: CASSPRLADYNEQFF. In nucleotides, the CDR3 is TGTGCCAGCTCACCAAGACTAGCGGACTACAATGAGCAGTTCTTC.

In regard to this clone: The sample carries other DNA sequences with the same CDR3. The V gene is TRBV6-1, the J gene TRBJ2-6, with 7 bases matching TRBD2. V shed 4 bases, J shed 0 bases, and the junction held 6 bases outside the gene matches. Germline values: CDR1 MNHNS, CDR2 SASEGT. The CDR3 is 17 amino acids. The CDR3 reads CASSAGGGNSGANVLTF. DNA for the CDR3: TGTGCCAGCAGTGCCGGCGGGGGAAACTCTGGGGCCAACGTCCTGACTTTC.

There are a few counts of this clone. This chain connects TRBV7-2 to TRBJ2-2; D ambiguous. Per the germline V gene, CDR1 is SGHTA and CDR2 is FQGNSA. The CDR3 extends over 15 amino acids. V lost 0 bases, J lost 4 bases, and 9 bases lay in between. CDR3 amino acids: CASSLASRPTGELFF. The CDR3 nucleotides read TGTGCCAGCAGCTTAGCTTCCCGTCCCACCGGGGAGCTGTTTTTT.